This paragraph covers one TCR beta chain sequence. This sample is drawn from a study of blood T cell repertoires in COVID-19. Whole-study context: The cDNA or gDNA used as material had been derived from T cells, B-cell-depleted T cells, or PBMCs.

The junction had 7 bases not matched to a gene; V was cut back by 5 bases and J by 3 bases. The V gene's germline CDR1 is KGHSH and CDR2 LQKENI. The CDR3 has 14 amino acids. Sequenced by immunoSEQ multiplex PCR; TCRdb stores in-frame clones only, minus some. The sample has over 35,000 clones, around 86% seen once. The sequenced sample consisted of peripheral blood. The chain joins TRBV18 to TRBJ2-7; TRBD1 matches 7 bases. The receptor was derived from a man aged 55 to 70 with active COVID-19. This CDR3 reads CASSEQGSNYEQYF. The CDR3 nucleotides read TGTGCCAGCTCAGAACAGGGGTCTAACTACGAGCAGTACTTC. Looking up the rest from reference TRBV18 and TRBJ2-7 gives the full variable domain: NAGVMQNPRHLVRRRGQEARLRCSPMKGHSHVYWYRQLPEEGLKFMVYLQKENIIDESGMPKERFSAEFPKEGPSILRIQQVVRGDSAAYFCASSEQGSNYEQYFGPGTRLTVT.